This TCR beta chain was captured in a study of shared clonotypes between healthy human individuals. Whole-study results and caveats: Clonotype sharing across donors was expected to vary with sequencing depth. At large depth, rarefaction still showed sorted-subset sequencing to be incomplete.

Profiling relied on immunoSEQ multiplex PCR, and the TCRdb table lists in-frame clones only, not all of them. Counted here are about 660,000 clones, 74% occurring once; the ten biggest clones make up about 1.7%. With regard to this clone: The antigen is not known.

V lost 6 bases to trimming and J lost 6 bases; unmatched junction nucleotides: 7. The germline CDR1 and CDR2 sequences are MDHEN and SYDVKM. This CDR3 spans 13 amino acids. The V and J genes are TRBV28 and TRBJ1-2; 7 positions agree with TRBD1. The sequence derives from a woman in her 30s in good health. The specimen was memory CD4+ T cells sorted from blood. Subset defined: CD45RA-negative fraction. The CDR3 DNA follows: TGTGCCAGCAGACCGACAGGGAAGGATGGCTACACCTTC. Its protein is CASRPTGKDGYTF.